This is a list of T cell receptor beta chains from one sample in a study of blood T cell repertoires in COVID-19. Clones were sequenced by immunoSEQ multiplex PCR, and TCRdb holds only the in-frame ones, with some missing. The table has a few hundred thousand clones, roughly 91% seen once. The sequenced sample consisted of PBMCs or T cells enriched from blood (not recorded which). These TCRs come from a woman aged 50 to 60 who had been exposed to COVID-19. CDR3s include the opening cysteine and the closing phenylalanine or tryptophan. D genes are given only for firm matches. Size is omitted from some rows. Given values are once, few, many or a class for expanded clones.

TRBJ1-2 | TRBV5-1 | NA | NA | TGCGCCAGCAGCTTGGGGGGAGATTATGGCTACACCTTC | CASSLGGDYGYTF
TRBJ2-1 | TRBV10-3 | NA | NA | TGTGCCATCAGTGCCACCGCCGGTGAGCAGTTCTTC | CAISATAGEQFF
TRBJ2-3 | TRBV2 | NA | NA | TGTGCCAGCTTAGGTAGCAGAGGCATGTATACGCAGTATTTT | CASLGSRGMYTQYF
TRBJ2-5 | TRBV7-9 | NA | NA | TGTGCCAGCAGCTTAACCTCGGAGGGAGAGACCCAGTACTTC | CASSLTSEGETQYF
TRBJ1-1 | TRBV3-1/TRBV3-2 | NA | NA | TGTGCCAGCAGCCCATCATCGAGCGAGGATCCCGTGTTCTTCTTT | CASSPSSSEDPVFFF
TRBJ1-2 | TRBV3-1/TRBV3-2 | NA | NA | TGTGCCAGCGGAGCTCGTGGTAACTATGGCTACACCTTC | CASGARGNYGYTF
TRBJ1-2 | TRBV28 | NA | NA | TGTGCCAGCAGTCTCCCTTTGGGACTCAAGGGAGGCTACACCTTC | CASSLPLGLKGGYTF
TRBJ1-6 | TRBV28 | NA | NA | TGTGCCAGCAGTTCCCGGGGGGGGGCCGGAAATTCACCCCTCCACTTT | CASSSRGGAGNSPLHF
TRBJ2-4 | TRBV27 | NA | NA | TGTGCCAGCAGAGAACTCGGGACAATAGCCAAAAACATTCAGTACTTC | CASRELGTIAKNIQYF
TRBJ2-1 | TRBV15 | TRBD1 | once | TGTGCCACCAGCAGAGATCATGACGGGACAGGGAGCTCCTACAATGAGCAGTTCTTC | CATSRDHDGTGSSYNEQFF
TRBJ2-5 | TRBV19 | NA | NA | TGTGCCAGTAGTATAGCAAAGAGGGAGACCCAGTACTTC | CASSIAKRETQYF
TRBJ1-6 | TRBV6-4 | NA | few | TGTGCCAGCAGTGAATTGGGAGAGGGGCAGCGGGAAAATTCACCCCTCCACTTT | CASSELGEGQRENSPLHF
TRBJ2-7 | TRBV18 | TRBD1 | NA | TGTGCCAGCTCACCACGGCAGGGGGCCGCCGAGCAGTACTTC | CASSPRQGAAEQYF
TRBJ1-3 | TRBV18 | NA | few | TGTGCCAGCTCACCACTCCCACCAGTCAGCTCTGGAAACACCATATATTTT | CASSPLPPVSSGNTIYF
TRBJ2-1 | TRBV30 | TRBD2 | few | TGTGCCTGGACGGGACTAGCGGGGACCAACAATGAGCAGTTCTTC | CAWTGLAGTNNEQFF
TRBJ2-5 | TRBV9 | NA | once | TGTGCCAGCAGCGTAGCCGAAGGACGGGGAGAGACCCAGTACTTC | CASSVAEGRGETQYF
TRBJ2-1 | TRBV5-1 | NA | NA | TGCGCCAGCAGCTTGTGGGGGGGCGTAACAAACAATGAGCAGTTCTTC | CASSLWGGVTNNEQFF
TRBJ1-2 | TRBV28 | NA | NA | TGTGCCAGCAGTCTTCCGGGACAAATCTATGGCTACACCTTC | CASSLPGQIYGYTF
TRBJ2-7 | TRBV5-1 | TRBD1 | NA | TGCGCCAGCAGCCCCCGACAGGGCACAAGCTACGAGCAGTACTTC | CASSPRQGTSYEQYF
TRBJ1-1 | TRBV5-1 | NA | NA | TGCGCCAGCAGCTTAGTACAGGACACTGAAGCTTTCTTT | CASSLVQDTEAFF
TRBJ2-7 | TRBV28 | TRBD1 | NA | TGTGCCAGCAGTTTGATCGGACAGGGCTACGAGCAGTACTTC | CASSLIGQGYEQYF
TRBJ1-2 | TRBV16 | NA | NA | TGTGCCAGCAGACTACAGGGACAAACCTATGGCTACACCTTC | CASRLQGQTYGYTF
TRBJ1-5 | TRBV28 | NA | NA | TGTGCCAGCAGTTTCATAGGGCAGGGCAGCAATCAGCCCCAGCATTTT | CASSFIGQGSNQPQHF
TRBJ1-3 | TRBV24-1 | NA | NA | TGTGCCACCAGTGACCCAGCGGAGGTAACCATATATTTT | CATSDPAEVTIYF
TRBJ1-3 | TRBV3-1/TRBV3-2 | NA | NA | TGTGCCAGCGGACTGGGCAACACCATATATTTT | CASGLGNTIYF
TRBJ2-3 | TRBV5-5 | TRBD2 | NA | TGTGCCAGCAGCTTGGGGACTAGCGGGGGGCACACAGATACGCAGTATTTT | CASSLGTSGGHTDTQYF
TRBJ2-2 | TRBV4-1 | TRBD2 | NA | TGCGCCAGCAGCCAAGAGGGGGGCGGGGGGCGTCTCGGGGAGCTGTTTTTT | CASSQEGGGGRLGELFF
TRBJ2-7 | TRBV20-1 | NA | few | TGCAGTGCTAGAGATCGAGGAGAGTACTTC | CSARDRGEYF
TRBJ1-1 | TRBV3-1/TRBV3-2 | NA | NA | TGTGCCAGCAGCCAGGGCTTCAGCTTAAACCCCACTGAAGCTTTCTTT | CASSQGFSLNPTEAFF
TRBJ1-2 | TRBV30 | TRBD1 | NA | TGTGCCTGGAGACCTGGGACAGGAGCTAACTATGGCTACACCTTC | CAWRPGTGANYGYTF
TRBJ2-4 | TRBV19 | NA | NA | TGTGCCAGTAGTACGGGTACCAAAAACATTCAGTACTTC | CASSTGTKNIQYF
TRBJ1-2 | TRBV19 | TRBD1 | NA | TGTGCCAGTAGTATAGCCCGGGACAGCTTTAACTATGGCTACACCTTC | CASSIARDSFNYGYTF
TRBJ1-2 | TRBV5-8 | TRBD1 | NA | TGTGCCAGCAGCCCACAGGGGGCTCTGGGCTACACCTTC | CASSPQGALGYTF
TRBJ2-7 | TRBV4-1 | TRBD1 | few | TGCGCCAGCAGCCTGACCCGGGACAGGGTCTACGAGCAGTACTTC | CASSLTRDRVYEQYF
TRBJ1-1 | TRBV5-5 | TRBD1 | NA | TGTGCCAGCAGCCTACGACAGGGGGCGGACACTGAAGCTTTCTTT | CASSLRQGADTEAFF
TRBJ1-5 | TRBV3-1/TRBV3-2 | NA | NA | TGTGCCAGCAGCCAAGATTCCGGGAGTCAGCCCCAGCATTTT | CASSQDSGSQPQHF
TRBJ1-1 | TRBV5-4 | NA | NA | TGTGCCAGCAGCCTCCCGCCGGGGGGGGCGAACACTGAAGCTTTCTTT | CASSLPPGGANTEAFF
TRBJ2-1 | TRBV24-1 | NA | NA | TGTGCCACCAGTGACCTCGCGGAGCAGTTCTTC | CATSDLAEQFF
TRBJ2-1 | TRBV20-1 | NA | NA | TGCAGTGCCACCGCACGGGATGAGCAGTTCTTC | CSATARDEQFF
TRBJ2-1 | TRBV18 | TRBD1 | NA | TGTGCCAGCTCACCACCGATCGGGACAGCAGCTTCCAATGAGCAGTTCTTC | CASSPPIGTAASNEQFF
TRBJ2-1 | TRBV5-1 | TRBD2 | NA | TGCGCCAGCAGCGGGGCGATGCGGTCTAGCGGGTACAATGAGCAGTTCTTC | CASSGAMRSSGYNEQFF
TRBJ2-3 | TRBV6-5 | NA | NA | TGTGCCAACGGACCAAGCGGTACAGATACGCAGTATTTT | CANGPSGTDTQYF
TRBJ2-3 | TRBV10-3 | NA | NA | TGTGCCATCAGTGTCAGCTCACCGAGGGATACGCAGTATTTT | CAISVSSPRDTQYF
TRBJ2-7 | TRBV7-6 | NA | NA | TGTGCCAGCAGCCGGAGGGCGGGGCCCTCCTACGAGCAGTACTTC | CASSRRAGPSYEQYF
TRBJ2-7 | TRBV5-6 | NA | NA | TGTGCCAGCAGCAATATTGAGACCAGGGCCTACTACGAGCAGTACTTC | CASSNIETRAYYEQYF
TRBJ2-5 | TRBV28 | TRBD2 | once | TGTGCCAGCAGTTTGCGGGGACTAGTTTACTTC | CASSLRGLVYF
TRBJ1-5 | TRBV28 | TRBD1 | NA | TGTGCCAGCAGCCAGGGGGCTCTCAATCAGCCCCAGCATTTT | CASSQGALNQPQHF
TRBJ2-1 | TRBV5-4 | TRBD1 | NA | TGTGCCAGCAGCTTGGTGGCAGGGGGAGCTGATGAGCAGTTCTTC | CASSLVAGGADEQFF
TRBJ1-2 | TRBV6-5 | TRBD1 | once | TGTGCCAGCAGAGCCGGGACAGGCTCGAGATATGGCTACACCTTC | CASRAGTGSRYGYTF
TRBJ2-2 | TRBV7-2 | NA | NA | TGTGCCAGCTGCGCGGTGGGGGCCGTCGGGGAGCTGTTTTTT | CASCAVGAVGELFF
TRBJ2-7 | TRBV5-4 | NA | NA | TGTGCCAGCAGCTTGGGACACGCCTACGAGCAGTACTTC | CASSLGHAYEQYF
TRBJ2-5 | TRBV28 | TRBD1 | NA | TGTGCCAGCAGCCCAGGGGGTCAAGAGACCCAGTACTTC | CASSPGGQETQYF
TRBJ2-2 | TRBV5-6 | NA | NA | TGTGCCAGCAGCTCTACAGGGCACACCGGGGAGCTGTTTTTT | CASSSTGHTGELFF
TRBJ1-4 | TRBV6-5 | NA | once | TGTGCCAGCAGTCCCCGGGTCATGCCGAATGAAAAACTGTTTTTT | CASSPRVMPNEKLFF
TRBJ1-1 | TRBV3-1/TRBV3-2 | NA | NA | TGTGCCAGCAGCCAAGATCCGGGGGTAGGCACTGAAGCTTTCTTT | CASSQDPGVGTEAFF
TRBJ2-7 | TRBV18 | NA | few | TGTGCCAGCTCTCGCCTGGACAGCTCAAGGGGATACGAGCAGTACTTC | CASSRLDSSRGYEQYF
TRBJ2-1 | TRBV24-1 | TRBD2 | NA | TGTGCCACCAGTGACCCGACTAGCGGGGCACTTCTCAATGAGCAGTTCTTC | CATSDPTSGALLNEQFF
TRBJ1-5 | TRBV4-1 | TRBD1 | NA | TGCGCCAGCAGCCAAGGATCATCTTCCGGGACAGGGCGTCAGCCCCAGCATTTT | CASSQGSSSGTGRQPQHF
TRBJ1-2 | TRBV6-5 | TRBD1 | NA | TGTGCCAGCAGTTACCCTCAGGGGGATGGCTACACCTTC | CASSYPQGDGYTF
TRBJ2-7 | TRBV11-2 | TRBD2 | NA | TGTGCCAGCACCCTGGGGGGAGGGAACTACTACGAGCAGTACTTC | CASTLGGGNYYEQYF